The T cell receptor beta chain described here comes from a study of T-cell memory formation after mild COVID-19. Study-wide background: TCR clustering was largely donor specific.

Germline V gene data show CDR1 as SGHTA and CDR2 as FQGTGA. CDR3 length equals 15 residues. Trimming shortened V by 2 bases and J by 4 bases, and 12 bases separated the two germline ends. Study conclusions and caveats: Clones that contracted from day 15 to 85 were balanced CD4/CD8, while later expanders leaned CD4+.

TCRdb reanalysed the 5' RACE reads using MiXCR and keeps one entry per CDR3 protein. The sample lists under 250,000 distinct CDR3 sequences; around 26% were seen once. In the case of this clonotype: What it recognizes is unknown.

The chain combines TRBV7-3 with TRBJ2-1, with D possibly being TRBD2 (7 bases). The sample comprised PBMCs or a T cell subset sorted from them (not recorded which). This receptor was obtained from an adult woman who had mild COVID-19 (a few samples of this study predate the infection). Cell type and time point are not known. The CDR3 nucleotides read TGTGCCAGCAGCTTACGGGGGGCTTCATACAATGAGCAGTTCTTC. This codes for CASSLRGASYNEQFF.